One and the same sample provided the 9 T cell receptor beta chains below, sequenced in a study of cytomegalovirus exposure and HLA in healthy donors. The study ran its PCR with 60 Vbeta and 13 Jbeta primers. TCRdb's table, derived via immunoSEQ multiplex PCR, lists solely in-frame clones and lacks some. The table includes some 120,000 clones, 77% detected once. Sequenced: PBMCs. The receptors were gathered from a human donor in good health.

This clone has more than one count but fewer than ten. The chain uses TRBV5-6 and TRBJ2-1, with a tentative D call TRBD2 (6 bases). Trimming removed 1 base from V and 2 bases from J, with 16 bases in between. Looked up from germline, CDR1 is SGHDT and CDR2 is YYEEEE. The CDR3 has 17 amino acids. The CDR3 loop is CASSLWTAGITYNEQFF. The CDR3 DNA reads TGTGCCAGCAGCTTGTGGACCGCGGGGATTACCTACAATGAGCAGTTCTTC.

This chain uses TRBV25-1 with TRBJ2-5; 9 positions agree with TRBD1. The last part of the DNA fits TRBJ2-7 better; the J call may be wrong. The length of the CDR3 is 15 residues. Germline values: CDR1 MGHDK, CDR2 SYGVNS. CDR3 coding DNA: TGTGCCAGCAGTGAAAGGGACAGGGCCGTCCACGAGCAGTACTTC. It yields the protein CASSERDRAVHEQYF.

The rearrangement joins TRBV2 to TRBJ2-1; 11 positions match TRBD2. This CDR3 comprises 15 residues. Germline V lookup: CDR1 SNHLY, CDR2 FYNNEI. Trimming took 1 base from V and 12 from J; bases not matched to a gene: 8. CDR3 protein: CASSEEGLAELRQFF. CDR3 in DNA: TGTGCCAGCAGTGAAGAGGGACTAGCGGAGTTACGGCAGTTCTTC.

The chain recombines TRBV28 with TRBJ1-2; D uncertain. Germline V gene lookup returns CDR1 MDHEN and CDR2 SYDVKM. The length of the CDR3 is 12 residues. V was clipped by 5 bases and J by 8 bases, with 12 bases between them. The CDR3 here is CASSPQVVGYTF. CDR3 nucleotide sequence: TGTGCCAGCAGTCCCCAGGTTGTCGGCTACACCTTC.

This sequence joins TRBV6-5 and TRBJ2-5, with 7 positions matching TRBD1. The closer fit of TRBJ2-7 to the DNA end suggests the J call may be wrong. This CDR3 has 14 residues. Per the germline V gene, CDR1 is MNHEY and CDR2 is SVGAGI. The CDR3 nucleotides read TGTGCCAGCAGTTGGACAGGAAACTCCTACGAGCAGTACTTC. Translated: CASSWTGNSYEQYF.

This clone turned up a few times. The CDR3 DNA reads as TGTGCCAGCAGTGACGAGGCAGGGAAGGATCAGCCCCAGCATTTT. Translating it yields CASSDEAGKDQPQHF. The chain uses TRBV6-4 and TRBJ1-5; possibly TRBD1 for D (5 bases). Trimming stripped 2 bases from V and 5 bases from J, with 13 bases between. The CDR3 spans 15 residues. Per the germline V gene, CDR1 is MRHNA and CDR2 is SNTAGT.

The rearrangement uses TRBV27 and TRBJ1-6; 7 bases agree with TRBD1. Germline V lookup: CDR1 MNHEY, CDR2 SMNVEV (reference sequence). This CDR3 is built from 15 residues. V lost 5 bases, J lost 7 bases, and 8 bases stayed unmatched. CDR3: CASSLWDSANSPLHF. CDR3 nucleotide sequence: TGTGCCAGCAGTCTCTGGGACAGCGCGAATTCACCCCTCCACTTT.

The V gene is TRBV5-1, the J gene TRBJ1-1, with TRBD1 matching over 8 bases. Germline CDR1 is SGHRS and CDR2 is YFSETQ. The V gene end was trimmed by 4 bases and the J gene end by 0 bases; junction bases not matched to a gene: 8. CDR3 size: 16 residues. The CDR3 DNA reads TGCGCCAGCAGCGGAAAGACAGGGGTCTTGAACACTGAAGCTTTCTTT. Translation: CASSGKTGVLNTEAFF. The entire variable domain, with the rest obtained from reference TRBV5-1 and TRBJ1-1, is as follows: KAGVTQTPRYLIKTRGQQVTLSCSPISGHRSVSWYQQTPGQGLQFLFEYFSETQRNKGNFPGRFSGRQFSNSRSEMNVSTLELGDSALYLCASSGKTGVLNTEAFFGQGTRLTVV.

The chain links TRBV5-8 to TRBJ2-2; D might be TRBD1 (5 bases). The germline CDR1 and CDR2 sequences are SGHTS and YDEGEE. Trimming removed 6 bases from V and 7 bases from J, with 10 bases in between. The CDR3 has 12 residues. The CDR3 sequence is CASNSQVGELFF. The DNA of the CDR3 is TGTGCCAGCAACTCACAGGTCGGGGAGCTGTTTTTT.